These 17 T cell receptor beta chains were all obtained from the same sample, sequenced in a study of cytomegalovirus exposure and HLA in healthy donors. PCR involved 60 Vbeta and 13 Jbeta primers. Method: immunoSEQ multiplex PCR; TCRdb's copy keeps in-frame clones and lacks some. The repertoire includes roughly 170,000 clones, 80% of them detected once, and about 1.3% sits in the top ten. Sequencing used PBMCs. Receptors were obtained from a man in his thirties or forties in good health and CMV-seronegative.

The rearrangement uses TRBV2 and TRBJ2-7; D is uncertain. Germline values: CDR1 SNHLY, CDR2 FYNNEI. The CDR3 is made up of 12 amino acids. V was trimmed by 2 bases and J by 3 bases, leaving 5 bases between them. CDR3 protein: CASSEQVYEQYF. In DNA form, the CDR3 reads TGTGCCAGCAGTGAACAGGTCTACGAGCAGTACTTC.

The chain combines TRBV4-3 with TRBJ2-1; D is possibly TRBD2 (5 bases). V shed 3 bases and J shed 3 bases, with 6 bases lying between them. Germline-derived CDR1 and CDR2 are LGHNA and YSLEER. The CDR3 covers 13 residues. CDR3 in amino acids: CASSQTNYNEQFF. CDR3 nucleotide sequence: TGCGCCAGCAGCCAGACTAACTACAATGAGCAGTTCTTC.

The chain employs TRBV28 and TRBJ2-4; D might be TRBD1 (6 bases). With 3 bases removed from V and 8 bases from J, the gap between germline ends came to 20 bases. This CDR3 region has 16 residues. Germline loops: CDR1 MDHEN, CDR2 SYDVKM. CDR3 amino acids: CASSFLGWQGSDIQYF. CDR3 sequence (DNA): TGTGCCAGCAGTTTCCTTGGGTGGCAGGGGTCCGACATTCAGTACTTC.

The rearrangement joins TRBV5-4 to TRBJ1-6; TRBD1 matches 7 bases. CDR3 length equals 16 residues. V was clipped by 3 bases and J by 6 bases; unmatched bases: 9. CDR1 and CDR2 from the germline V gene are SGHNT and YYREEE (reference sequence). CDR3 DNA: TGTGCCAGCAGCTCTGAATACGACAGGGCTAATTCACCCCTCCACTTT. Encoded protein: CASSSEYDRANSPLHF.

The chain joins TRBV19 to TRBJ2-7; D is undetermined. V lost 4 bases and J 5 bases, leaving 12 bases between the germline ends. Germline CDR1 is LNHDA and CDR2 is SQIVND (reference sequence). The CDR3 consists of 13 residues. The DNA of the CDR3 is TGTGCCAGTAGTACCCCTTTCCTCGACGAGCAGTACTTC. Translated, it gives CASSTPFLDEQYF.

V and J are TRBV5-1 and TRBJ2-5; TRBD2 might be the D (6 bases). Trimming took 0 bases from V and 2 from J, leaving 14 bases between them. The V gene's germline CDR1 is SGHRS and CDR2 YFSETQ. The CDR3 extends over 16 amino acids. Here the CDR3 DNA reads TGCGCCAGCAGCTTGGTTGCGGGGTCGGGGCAAGAGACCCAGTACTTC. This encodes CASSLVAGSGQETQYF.

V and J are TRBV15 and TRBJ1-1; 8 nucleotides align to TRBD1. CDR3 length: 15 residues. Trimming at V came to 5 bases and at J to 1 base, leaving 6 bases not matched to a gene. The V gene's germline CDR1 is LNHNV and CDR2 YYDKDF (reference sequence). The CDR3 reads CATSRRQGTNTEAFF. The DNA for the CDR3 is TGTGCCACCAGCCGGCGACAGGGGACGAACACTGAAGCTTTCTTT.

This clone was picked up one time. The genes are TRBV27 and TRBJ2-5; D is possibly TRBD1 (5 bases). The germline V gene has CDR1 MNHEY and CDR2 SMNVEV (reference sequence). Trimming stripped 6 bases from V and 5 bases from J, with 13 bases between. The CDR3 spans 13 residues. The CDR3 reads CASSFIGVETQYF. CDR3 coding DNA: TGTGCCAGCAGCTTTATAGGGGTGGAGACCCAGTACTTC.

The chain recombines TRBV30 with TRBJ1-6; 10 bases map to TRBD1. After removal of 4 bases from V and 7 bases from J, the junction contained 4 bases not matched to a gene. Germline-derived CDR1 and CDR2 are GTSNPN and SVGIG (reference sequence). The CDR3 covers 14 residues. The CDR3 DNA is TGTGCCTGGATGACAGGGGGCCGAAATTCACCCCTCCACTTT. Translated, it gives CAWMTGGRNSPLHF.

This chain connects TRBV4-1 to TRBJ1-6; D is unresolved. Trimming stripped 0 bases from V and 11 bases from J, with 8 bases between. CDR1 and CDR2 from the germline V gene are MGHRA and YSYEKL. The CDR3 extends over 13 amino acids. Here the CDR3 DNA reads TGCGCCAGCAGCCAAGATCTACAGACACCCCTCCACTTT. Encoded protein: CASSQDLQTPLHF.

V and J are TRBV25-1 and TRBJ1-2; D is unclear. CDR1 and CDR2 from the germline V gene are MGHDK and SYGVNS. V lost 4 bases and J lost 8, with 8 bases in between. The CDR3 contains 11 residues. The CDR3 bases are TGTGCCAGCAGTGGGAGTGGGGGCTACACCTTC. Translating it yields CASSGSGGYTF.

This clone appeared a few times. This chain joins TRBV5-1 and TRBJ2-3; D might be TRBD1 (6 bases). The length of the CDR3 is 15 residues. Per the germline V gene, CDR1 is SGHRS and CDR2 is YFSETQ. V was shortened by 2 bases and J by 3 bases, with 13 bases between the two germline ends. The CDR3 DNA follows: TGCGCCAGCAGCTTCCTGAACAGGGTAACAGATACGCAGTATTTT. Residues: CASSFLNRVTDTQYF. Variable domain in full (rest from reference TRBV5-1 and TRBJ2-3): KAGVTQTPRYLIKTRGQQVTLSCSPISGHRSVSWYQQTPGQGLQFLFEYFSETQRNKGNFPGRFSGRQFSNSRSEMNVSTLELGDSALYLCASSFLNRVTDTQYFGPGTRLTVL.

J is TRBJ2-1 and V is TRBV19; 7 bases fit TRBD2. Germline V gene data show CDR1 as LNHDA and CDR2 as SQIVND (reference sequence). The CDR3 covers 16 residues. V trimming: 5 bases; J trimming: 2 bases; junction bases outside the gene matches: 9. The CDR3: CASSLQTGGPYNEQFF. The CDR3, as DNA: TGTGCCAGTAGTCTCCAAACGGGAGGACCCTACAATGAGCAGTTCTTC.

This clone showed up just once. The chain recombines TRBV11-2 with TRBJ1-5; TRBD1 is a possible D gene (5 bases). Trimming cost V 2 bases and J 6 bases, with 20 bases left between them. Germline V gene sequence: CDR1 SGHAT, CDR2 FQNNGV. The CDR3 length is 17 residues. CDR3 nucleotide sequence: TGTGCCAGCAGCTTATCCTCTCGAGGCAGGGAAGTTCAGCCCCAGCATTTT. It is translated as CASSLSSRGREVQPQHF.

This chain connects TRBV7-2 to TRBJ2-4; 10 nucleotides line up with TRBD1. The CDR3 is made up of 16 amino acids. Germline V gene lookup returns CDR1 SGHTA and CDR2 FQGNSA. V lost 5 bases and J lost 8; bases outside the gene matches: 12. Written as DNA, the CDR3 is TGTGCCAGCAGCGAAAACCGGGACAGGGGTCGGGACATTCAGTACTTC. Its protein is CASSENRDRGRDIQYF.

CDR3 protein: CASSLTSGTGGYEQYF. In nucleotides, the CDR3 is TGTGCCAGCAGCTTAACCTCCGGGACAGGGGGCTACGAGCAGTACTTC. The genes are TRBV7-9 and TRBJ2-7, with 11 positions matching TRBD1. V shed 2 bases and J 3 bases; nucleotides not matched to a gene: 6. Per germline, CDR1 SEHNR and CDR2 FQNEAQ (reference sequence). The length of the CDR3 is 16 residues.

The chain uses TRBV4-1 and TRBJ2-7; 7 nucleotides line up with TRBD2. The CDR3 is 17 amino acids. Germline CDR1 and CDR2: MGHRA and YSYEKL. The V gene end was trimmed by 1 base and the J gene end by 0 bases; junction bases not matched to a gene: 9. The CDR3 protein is CASSQVPSGASSYEQYF. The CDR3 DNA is TGCGCCAGCAGCCAAGTCCCTAGCGGTGCGAGCTCCTACGAGCAGTACTTC.